This T cell receptor beta chain emerged from a study of CD8 T cells in ankylosing spondylitis. This clonotype has a count of ten or more. The antigen is unknown. Study conclusions and caveats: Some motif variants had been reported before (in reactive arthritis synovial fluid and blood). Ankylosing spondylitis blood seemed to carry a telltale TCR beta motif made of several highly homologous variants. Within matched ankylosing spondylitis synovial fluid, disease-linked clones were reportedly significantly enriched. Peripheral blood held disease-linked clones only at relatively low frequency, and these were CD8+.

The V and J ends lost 8 bases and 2 bases, in that order; junction bases with no gene match: 7. The CDR3 covers 15 residues. From germline, CDR1 is SQVTM and CDR2 ANQGSEA. Generation of TCR beta libraries employed quantitative 5'-RACE incorporating molecular barcodes. TCRdb processed the 5' RACE reads anew with MiXCR; each CDR3 protein has one entry. The sample holds approximately 150,000 distinct CDR3 sequences; 15% to 20% are singletons and the top ten take roughly 30%. Sequenced sample: blood, either unsorted or a sorted T cell fraction (not recorded which). The chain couples TRBV29-1 to TRBJ2-2, with 11 bases matching TRBD1. This clonotype was obtained from a male donor with ankylosing spondylitis. Here the CDR3 DNA reads TGCAGCATCGGCGGGACAGGGGGTAACACCGGGGAGCTGTTTTTT. Translating gives CSIGGTGGNTGELFF.